The 9 T cell receptor beta chains below were found in one sample sequenced in a study of cytomegalovirus exposure and HLA in healthy donors. PCR amplification relied on 60 Vbeta primers (plus 13 Jbeta primers). Using immunoSEQ multiplex PCR, the repertoire was profiled, and TCRdb retains in-frame clones only, with some absent. The sample lists tens of thousands of clones, around 85% occurring once. The sequencing sample was made of PBMCs. Source of these receptors: a man aged 18 to 35 in good health and CMV-seronegative.

The chain uses TRBV7-8 and TRBJ1-2, with D maybe TRBD1 (6 bases). The CDR3 totals 17 residues. V was pared by 4 bases and J by 1 base, with 19 bases between. CDR1 is SGHVS, CDR2 FQNEAQ, per germline. CDR3 region: CASSSRGAGALNYGYTF. CDR3 DNA sequence: TGTGCCAGCAGCTCACGGGGGGCGGGGGCTCTTAACTATGGCTACACCTTC.

The chain couples TRBV29-1 to TRBJ2-7; 8 bases fit TRBD1. The CDR3 consists of 12 residues. Germline CDR1 and CDR2: SQVTM and ANQGSEA. V was pared by 3 bases and J by 6 bases, with 4 bases of the junction left unmatched. CDR3 protein: CSVELRGREQYF. CDR3 nucleotides: TGCAGCGTTGAGCTCAGGGGGCGCGAGCAGTACTTC.

The sample holds one count of this clone. The chain employs TRBV5-1 and TRBJ1-1, with D maybe TRBD1 (6 bases). From germline, CDR1 is SGHRS and CDR2 YFSETQ. The CDR3 loop spans 14 amino acids. The ends were cut back, 4 bases at V and 7 bases at J, with 17 bases in the middle. As DNA, the CDR3 is TGCGCCAGCAGCCCTCAACCGGACAGCCTTGAAGCTTTCTTT. Residues: CASSPQPDSLEAFF. Variable domain in full (rest from reference TRBV5-1 and TRBJ1-1): KAGVTQTPRYLIKTRGQQVTLSCSPISGHRSVSWYQQTPGQGLQFLFEYFSETQRNKGNFPGRFSGRQFSNSRSEMNVSTLELGDSALYLCASSPQPDSLEAFFGQGTRLTVV.

The chain carries TRBV10-3 and TRBJ1-2; D is perhaps TRBD1 (5 bases). The CDR3 has 14 residues. The germline V and J ends were trimmed by 4 bases and 5 bases, with 14 bases remaining between them. CDR1 is ENHRY, CDR2 SYGVKD, per germline. CDR3 protein: CAISVEGPGYGYTF. The CDR3 nucleotides are TGTGCCATCAGTGTGGAGGGCCCAGGGTATGGCTACACCTTC.

The chain is built from TRBV28 and TRBJ1-4; 7 bases are a match to TRBD1. Germline V gene data show CDR1 as MDHEN and CDR2 as SYDVKM. This CDR3 spans 15 amino acids. The trim removed 4 bases at V and 8 bases at J, leaving 10 bases unmatched. CDR3 nucleotide sequence: TGTGCCAGCAGTTCGATGAGACAGGGAAGGGAAAAACTGTTTTTT. Translated, it gives CASSSMRQGREKLFF.

The V and J genes are TRBV10-3 and TRBJ2-3; perhaps TRBD2 as D (5 bases). Germline V gene lookup returns CDR1 ENHRY and CDR2 SYGVKD. The V end lost 0 bases, the J end lost 1 base, and 5 bases lay between the germline ends. CDR3 length: 14 amino acids. CDR3 residues: CAISESGGTDTQYF. In DNA form, the CDR3 reads TGTGCCATCAGTGAGTCGGGAGGCACAGATACGCAGTATTTT.

The chain joins TRBV13 to TRBJ2-1; 7 bases fit TRBD2. CDR3 size: 15 residues. The V segment lost 1 base and the J segment 10 bases; nucleotides outside the gene matches: 10. Germline loops: CDR1 PRHDT, CDR2 FYEKMQ (reference sequence). For the CDR3, the DNA is TGTGCCAGCAGCTTAGCCACGGGACTACAAAAAGAGCAGTTCTTC. Protein sequence: CASSLATGLQKEQFF.

In its sample, this clone was seen a few times. The sample contains more than one DNA sequence encoding this CDR3. V is TRBV5-4 and J is TRBJ1-1; unclear D gene. Germline V gives CDR1 SGHNT, CDR2 YYREEE (reference sequence). V gave up 2 bases and J gave up 5 bases, with 4 bases separating them. The CDR3 consists of 11 residues. CDR3 loop: CASSLATEAFF. The CDR3 region has the DNA TGTGCCAGCAGCTTAGCTACTGAAGCTTTCTTT.

This chain's CDR3 is CASSEDRFVSGYTF. The CDR3 nucleotides are TGTGCCAGCAGTGAGGACAGATTCGTTTCGGGCTACACCTTC. The chain links TRBV25-1 to TRBJ1-2; D is perhaps TRBD1 (6 bases). V lost 3 bases and J 8 bases, leaving 16 bases between the germline ends. CDR3 length: 14 residues. Germline CDR1 MGHDK, CDR2 SYGVNS.